The 23 T cell receptor beta chains below come from one sample, sequenced in a study of cytomegalovirus exposure and HLA in healthy donors. The study ran its PCR with 60 Vbeta and 13 Jbeta primers. Sequencing was performed with immunoSEQ multiplex PCR; in TCRdb, only in-frame clones are kept and a portion is missing. The data show about 160,000 clones, with under 80% seen just once and more than 1.1% held by the top ten. The specimen was PBMCs. The receptors were gathered from a woman aged 25-40 years in good health and CMV-seronegative.

The J gene is TRBJ1-2, the V gene TRBV28; D is unclear. This CDR3 is 15 amino acids long. Germline assignment: CDR1 MDHEN and CDR2 SYDVKM. Trimming stripped 1 base from V and 0 bases from J, with 9 bases between. CDR3 loop: CASSLFWAANYGYTF. For the CDR3, the DNA is TGTGCCAGCAGTTTATTCTGGGCAGCTAACTATGGCTACACCTTC.

The CDR3 is CASSQMGPGDTEAFF. CDR3 nucleotide sequence: TGTGCCAGCAGCCAAATGGGACCGGGGGACACTGAAGCTTTCTTT. V usage is TRBV7-3 and J usage is TRBJ1-1, with D perhaps matching TRBD1 (5 bases). With 5 bases removed from V and 3 bases from J, the gap between germline ends came to 16 bases. The V gene's germline CDR1 is SGHTA and CDR2 FQGTGA. The CDR3 is made up of 15 amino acids.

The CDR3 region has the DNA TGTGCCAGCAGCGATGCTTCCGGGACAGGGGGCTTCTACGAGCAGTACTTC. Residues: CASSDASGTGGFYEQYF. V and J are TRBV2 and TRBJ2-5, with 12 bases identical to TRBD1. TRBJ2-7 explains the end of the DNA better; the J call may be wrong. This CDR3 contains 17 residues. Germline lookup yields CDR1 SNHLY and CDR2 FYNNEI.

V and J are TRBV11-1 and TRBJ2-7; 10 bases match TRBD1. This CDR3 spans 14 amino acids. CDR1 and CDR2 from the germline V gene are SGHAT and FQDESV (reference sequence). V shed 6 bases, J shed 2 bases, and the junction held 4 bases outside the gene matches. CDR3 loop: CASRDRGDPYEQYF. CDR3 in DNA: TGTGCCAGCAGGGACAGGGGGGACCCCTACGAGCAGTACTTC.

The chain combines TRBV12-5 with TRBJ1-3; TRBD1 agrees at 8 bases. With V trimmed by 5 bases and J by 4 bases, 7 bases remained unmatched. The CDR3 loop spans 15 amino acids. Germline CDR1 LGHNT, CDR2 FRNRAP. The CDR3 DNA reads as TGTGCTAGTGGTCCCCGGACAGGGTGGGGAAACACCATATATTTT. As protein: CASGPRTGWGNTIYF.

The chain links TRBV7-2 to TRBJ2-7, with D hard to call. Between the trimmed V and J ends, which lost 4 bases and 0 bases, there was a span of 4 bases. The germline CDR1 and CDR2 sequences are SGHTA and FQGNSA. This CDR3 region has 12 residues. In DNA form, the CDR3 reads TGTGCCAGCAGCTCCTTCTCCTACGAGCAGTACTTC. As protein: CASSSFSYEQYF. Supplemented by reference TRBV7-2 and TRBJ2-7, the full variable domain reads GAGVSQSPSNKVTEKGKDVELRCDPISGHTALYWYRQSLGQGLEFLIYFQGNSAPDKSGLPSDRFSAERTGGSVSTLTIQRTQQEDSAVYLCASSSFSYEQYFGPGTRLTVT.

J is TRBJ2-5 and V is TRBV2; perhaps TRBD2 as D (5 bases). In germline, CDR1 is SNHLY, CDR2 FYNNEI. The CDR3 totals 14 residues. Trimming shortened V by 3 bases and J by 5 bases, and 13 bases separated the two germline ends. The CDR3 protein is CASSEHGEKETQYF. The DNA for the CDR3 is TGTGCCAGCAGTGAGCACGGGGAGAAGGAGACCCAGTACTTC. Combining the CDR3 with reference TRBV2 and TRBJ2-5 gives the whole variable domain EPEVTQTPSHQVTQMGQEVILRCVPISNHLYFYWYRQILGQKVEFLVSFYNNEISEKSEIFDDQFSVERPDGSNFTLKIRSTKLEDSAMYFCASSEHGEKETQYFGPGTRLLVL.

CDR3 in amino acids: CASSRGGFSAYEQYF. In DNA, the CDR3 is TGTGCCAGCAGCCGCGGGGGGTTTTCGGCCTACGAGCAGTACTTC. The chain carries TRBV11-2 and TRBJ2-7; TRBD2 aligns across 8 bases. With V trimmed by 5 bases and J by 2 bases, 8 bases remained unmatched. The CDR3 length is 15 residues. The germline V gene has CDR1 SGHAT and CDR2 FQNNGV. The whole variable domain, remainder taken from reference TRBV11-2 and TRBJ2-7, is EAGVAQSPRYKIIEKRQSVAFWCNPISGHATLYWYQQILGQGPKLLIQFQNNGVVDDSQLPKDRFSAERLKGVDSTLKIQPAKLEDSAVYLCASSRGGFSAYEQYFGPGTRLTVT.

The gene calls are TRBV4-1 and TRBJ1-1; D possibly corresponds to TRBD1 (5 bases). The CDR3 consists of 14 residues. The V and J ends lost 0 bases and 7 bases respectively, with 12 bases between them. The germline V gene encodes CDR1 MGHRA and CDR2 YSYEKL. CDR3 protein: CASSQDRRADEAFF. DNA for the CDR3: TGCGCCAGCAGCCAAGATCGCAGGGCGGATGAAGCTTTCTTT.

This chain connects TRBV6-4 to TRBJ1-2; a possible D gene is TRBD1 (6 bases). This CDR3 spans 14 amino acids. Trimming removed 2 bases from V and 7 bases from J, with 14 bases in between. In germline, CDR1 is MRHNA, CDR2 SNTAGT. The CDR3 is CASSDGGQASGYTF. CDR3 nucleotides: TGTGCCAGCAGTGACGGGGGACAAGCGAGTGGCTACACCTTC.

The chain employs TRBV27 and TRBJ1-2; the D is unclear. Germline assignment: CDR1 MNHEY and CDR2 SMNVEV (reference sequence). V lost 6 bases and J 0 bases, leaving 11 bases between the germline ends. CDR3 size: 14 residues. The CDR3: CASSVAGTNYGYTF. For the CDR3, the DNA is TGTGCCAGCAGCGTAGCCGGTACTAACTATGGCTACACCTTC.

The rearrangement uses TRBV19 and TRBJ1-1, with D perhaps matching TRBD1 (5 bases). The germline gives CDR1 LNHDA, CDR2 SQIVND (reference sequence). This CDR3 has 15 residues. V lost 5 bases and J 1 base, leaving 14 bases between the germline ends. In nucleotides, the CDR3 is TGTGCCAGTAGTGGAGGGGATTTTAAGAACACTGAAGCTTTCTTT. It codes for CASSGGDFKNTEAFF.

The chain combines TRBV6-1 with TRBJ1-1; weak D call: TRBD1 (6 bases). Germline assignment: CDR1 MNHNS and CDR2 SASEGT. The CDR3 runs 14 residues. With 6 bases removed from V and 4 bases from J, the gap between germline ends came to 15 bases. CDR3 DNA: TGTGCCAGCAGCTACAGCGGGGGCATCACTGAAGCTTTCTTT. Protein: CASSYSGGITEAFF.

This clone was recorded once. The chain's CDR3 is CASSSAPTGSQTEAFF. The CDR3 DNA reads TGTGCCAGTAGTTCAGCCCCGACAGGCAGTCAGACTGAAGCTTTCTTT. The J gene is TRBJ1-1, the V gene TRBV19; a weak D match, TRBD1 (6 bases). Germline V gene lookup returns CDR1 LNHDA and CDR2 SQIVND (reference sequence). The CDR3 is 16 residues long. Deletions cut 5 bases from V and 5 bases from J, with 21 bases between.

In regard to this clone: A read error may produce the germline difference seen at one junction end. CDR3 in amino acids: CASSQDPTGGYHPQHF. In DNA, the CDR3 is TGCGCCAGCAGCCAAGATCCCACGGGGGGGTATCACCCCCAGCATTTT. J is TRBJ1-5 and V is TRBV4-1; possible D gene TRBD1, 5 bases. This CDR3 contains 16 residues. Germline-derived CDR1 and CDR2 are MGHRA and YSYEKL.

This clone appeared once. The J gene is TRBJ2-7, the V gene TRBV4-1; no clear D gene. Germline lookup yields CDR1 MGHRA and CDR2 YSYEKL. V lost 2 bases, J lost 1 base, and 12 bases lay in between. This CDR3 is built from 15 residues. The CDR3 reads CASSQTTASSYEQYF. The DNA for the CDR3 is TGCGCCAGCAGCCAAACTACGGCCTCGTCCTACGAGCAGTACTTC.

This clone has a handful of counts. The V and J genes are TRBV11-3 and TRBJ2-1, with D perhaps matching TRBD1 (5 bases). Germline CDR1 reads SGHNT; CDR2 reads YENEEA. Between the trimmed V and J ends, which lost 4 bases and 5 bases, there was a span of 12 bases. This CDR3 is built from 14 residues. CDR3 region: CASSSNSRDNEQFF. The CDR3 DNA follows: TGTGCCAGCAGCTCAAACTCCAGGGACAATGAGCAGTTCTTC. Full variable domain (rest looked up from reference TRBV11-3 and TRBJ2-1): EAGVVQSPRYKIIEKKQPVAFWCNPISGHNTLYWYLQNLGQGPELLIRYENEEAVDDSQLPKDRFSAERLKGVDSTLKIQPAELGDSAVYLCASSSNSRDNEQFFGPGTRLTVL.

This CDR3 reads CASRTRWGESEKLFF. CDR3 DNA sequence: TGTGCCAGCAGGACCCGATGGGGGGAGAGTGAAAAACTGTTTTTT. This rearrangement joins TRBV27 to TRBJ1-4; tentatively, D is TRBD1 (5 bases). V lost 6 bases to trimming and J lost 7 bases, with 18 bases between them. Germline-derived CDR1 and CDR2 are MNHEY and SMNVEV (reference sequence). The CDR3 extends over 15 amino acids.

This clone was observed a handful of times. At one end, the junction sequence differs from germline, possibly due to a read error. The chain recombines TRBV15 with TRBJ1-2; D may be TRBD1 (6 bases). The CDR3 is made up of 13 amino acids. Germline lookup yields CDR1 LNHNV and CDR2 YYDKDF (reference sequence). The CDR3 loop is CATSGDTGYGYTF. Written as DNA, the CDR3 is TGTGCCACCAGCGGAGACACAGGGTATGGCTACACCTTC.

This clone was picked up a small number of times. The V call is TRBV5-8, the J call TRBJ2-2; 7 nucleotides align to TRBD2. This CDR3 is built from 15 residues. V lost 0 bases, J lost 4 bases, and 3 bases stayed unmatched. Per germline, CDR1 SGHTS and CDR2 YDEGEE. CDR3 DNA: TGTGCCAGCAGCTTGGGGCTAGCGGCCACCGGGGAGCTGTTTTTT. Translation gives CASSLGLAATGELFF. Using reference TRBV5-8 and TRBJ2-2 for the parts outside the CDR3, the full variable domain is EAGVTQSPTHLIKTRGQQATLRCSPISGHTSVYWYQQALGLGLQFLLWYDEGEERNRGNFPPRFSGRQFPNYSSELNVNALELEDSALYLCASSLGLAATGELFFGEGSRLTVL.

V gene TRBV7-2 combines with J gene TRBJ1-2, with TRBD1 matching over 9 bases. The CDR3 is 14 amino acids. Germline V CDR1 and CDR2: SGHTA, FQGNSA. The junction had 5 bases not matched to a gene; V was cut back by 2 bases and J by 7 bases. The CDR3 protein is CASSLKGQGSGYTF. In nucleotides, the CDR3 is TGTGCCAGCAGCTTAAAGGGACAGGGCTCTGGCTACACCTTC.

The chain couples TRBV2 to TRBJ2-7; 9 bases agree with TRBD1. The CDR3 extends over 15 amino acids. Germline V CDR1 and CDR2: SNHLY, FYNNEI. The trim removed 2 bases at V and 4 bases at J, leaving 6 bases unmatched. This chain's CDR3 is CASSESTQGAYEQYF. As DNA, the CDR3 is TGTGCCAGCAGTGAATCTACACAGGGGGCATACGAGCAGTACTTC.

This chain links TRBV6-1 with TRBJ1-2, with D unresolved. The germline V gene encodes CDR1 MNHNS and CDR2 SASEGT. V was shortened by 7 bases and J by 1 base, with 7 bases between the two germline ends. This CDR3 is 12 amino acids long. The DNA of the CDR3 is TGTGCCAGCATCGCCGGTAACTATGGCTACACCTTC. Translating it yields CASIAGNYGYTF.